One T cell receptor beta chain is described in this entry. The data are from a study of blood T cell repertoires in COVID-19. Overall study context: Specimens from acute and convalescent COVID-19 originated in the United States, Italy and Spain. Nucleic acid was either cDNA or gDNA, and it came from T cells, B-cell-depleted T cells, or PBMCs.

In the original processing: Estimated nucleated cell counts came from reference gene primer amplification. Sequencing was performed with immunoSEQ multiplex PCR; in TCRdb, only in-frame clones are kept and a portion is missing. The V and J calls and clone size were taken over from that table, and D and trimming were inferred from the DNA. Of roughly 73,000 clones listed, roughly 91% were seen once; the top ten hold 25% to 35%. The CDR3 covers 14 residues. Germline V gives CDR1 KGHSH, CDR2 LQKENI. J was trimmed by 5 bases and V by 2 bases; bases with no gene match: 3. This sequence originates from a woman aged 80 or older with active or convalescent COVID-19. Specimen: peripheral blood. The V call is TRBV18, the J call TRBJ2-5; 9 bases match TRBD2. This CDR3 is CASSPLAGDETQYF. Here the CDR3 DNA reads TGTGCCAGCTCACCATTAGCGGGGGACGAGACCCAGTACTTC.